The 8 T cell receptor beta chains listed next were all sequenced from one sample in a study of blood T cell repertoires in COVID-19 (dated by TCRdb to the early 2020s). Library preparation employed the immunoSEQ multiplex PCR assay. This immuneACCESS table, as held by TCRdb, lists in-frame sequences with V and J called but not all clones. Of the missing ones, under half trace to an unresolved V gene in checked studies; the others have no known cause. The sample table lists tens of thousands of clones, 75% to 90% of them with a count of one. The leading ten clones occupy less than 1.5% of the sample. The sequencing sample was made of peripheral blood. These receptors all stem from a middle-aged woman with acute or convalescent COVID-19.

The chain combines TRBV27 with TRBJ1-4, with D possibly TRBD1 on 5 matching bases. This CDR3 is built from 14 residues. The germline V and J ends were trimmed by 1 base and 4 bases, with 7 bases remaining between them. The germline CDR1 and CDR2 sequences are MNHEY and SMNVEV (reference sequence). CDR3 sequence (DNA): TGTGCCAGCAGTTTATACGGGGGTAATGAAAAACTGTTTTTT. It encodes CASSLYGGNEKLFF.

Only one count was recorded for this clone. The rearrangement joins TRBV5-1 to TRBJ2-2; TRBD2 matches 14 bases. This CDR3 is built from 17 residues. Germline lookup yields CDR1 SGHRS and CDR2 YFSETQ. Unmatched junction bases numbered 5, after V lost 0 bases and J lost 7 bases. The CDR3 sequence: CASSLDGTSGSVGELFF. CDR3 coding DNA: TGCGCCAGCAGCTTGGACGGGACTAGCGGGAGTGTCGGGGAGCTGTTTTTT.

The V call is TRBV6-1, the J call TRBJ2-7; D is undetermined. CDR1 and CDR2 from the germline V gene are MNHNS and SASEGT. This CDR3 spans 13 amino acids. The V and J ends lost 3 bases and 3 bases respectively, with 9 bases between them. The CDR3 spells CASSEGTFYEQYF. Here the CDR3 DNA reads TGTGCCAGCAGTGAGGGCACATTCTACGAGCAGTACTTC.

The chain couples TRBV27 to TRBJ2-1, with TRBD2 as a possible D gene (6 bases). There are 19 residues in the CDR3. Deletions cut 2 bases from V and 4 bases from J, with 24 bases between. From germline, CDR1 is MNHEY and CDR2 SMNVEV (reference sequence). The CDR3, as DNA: TGTGCCAGCAGTTTAAGGTCCCGGGACTCACCTTCGAGGTACAATGAGCAGTTCTTC. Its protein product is CASSLRSRDSPSRYNEQFF.

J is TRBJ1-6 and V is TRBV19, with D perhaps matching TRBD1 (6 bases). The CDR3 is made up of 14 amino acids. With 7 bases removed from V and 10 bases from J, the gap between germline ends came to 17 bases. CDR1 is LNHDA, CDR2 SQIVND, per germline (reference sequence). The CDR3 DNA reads TGTGCCAGTACTCGGGGGGCGGTCGCCTCACCCCTCCACTTT. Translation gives CASTRGAVASPLHF.

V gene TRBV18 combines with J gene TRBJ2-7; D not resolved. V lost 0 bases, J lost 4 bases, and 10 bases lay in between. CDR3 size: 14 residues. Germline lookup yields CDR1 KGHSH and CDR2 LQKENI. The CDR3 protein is CASSPPSEAYEQYF. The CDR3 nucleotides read TGTGCCAGCTCACCACCCAGTGAGGCGTACGAGCAGTACTTC.

The CDR3 sequence: CASSIDWGQLNTEAFF. CDR3 in DNA: TGTGCCAGCAGCATAGATTGGGGACAGTTGAACACTGAAGCTTTCTTT. The J gene is TRBJ1-1, the V gene TRBV7-2; 7 nucleotides agree with TRBD1. V gave up 5 bases and J gave up 0 bases; unmatched junction bases: 9. This CDR3 contains 16 residues. Per germline, CDR1 SGHTA and CDR2 FQGNSA.

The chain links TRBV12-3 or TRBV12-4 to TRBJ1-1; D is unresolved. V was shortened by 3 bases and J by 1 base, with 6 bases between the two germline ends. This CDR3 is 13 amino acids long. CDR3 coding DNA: TGTGCCAGCAGTTTGAGCCAGAACACTGAAGCTTTCTTT. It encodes CASSLSQNTEAFF.